This section outlines one TCR beta chain sequence together with its context. This specimen belongs to a study of blood T cell repertoires in COVID-19. The overall study: From T cells, B-cell-depleted T cells, or PBMCs came the material, which was cDNA or gDNA.

Generated by immunoSEQ multiplex PCR, the TCRdb table keeps only in-frame clones and is missing some. The table lists hundreds of thousands of clones, over 70% of them singletons. This sequence was found in a man aged 40-49 years with acute or convalescent COVID-19. Sequenced material: peripheral blood.

CDR3 DNA sequence: TGTGCCAGCAATGGACTAGCGGGGGTGGCCAAGTTCTTC. Translating it yields CASNGLAGVAKFF. The chain has TRBV2 and TRBJ2-1, with 13 bases lining up with TRBD2. This CDR3 has 13 amino acids. Germline-derived CDR1 and CDR2 are SNHLY and FYNNEI. V gave up 7 bases and J gave up 14 bases; unmatched junction bases: 8.